The rows below give T cell receptor beta chains drawn from one sample of a study of blood T cell repertoires in COVID-19. Clones were read by immunoSEQ multiplex PCR, and TCRdb kept only the in-frame ones, dropping some. The sample consists of 50,000 to 65,000 clones, around nine tenths of them appearing once. Sequenced input: peripheral blood. The receptors were sampled from a human donor in a cohort sampled during active COVID-19. Each CDR3 is given with its conserved first and last residue. D genes are given only for firm matches. Clone size is not always given. Where it is, it says once, few, many or a class for expanded clones.

D: -
V: TRBV30
J: TRBJ1-1
size: -
DNA: TGTGCTTCCTCGGGGGGGAACACTGAAGCTTTCTTT
CDR3: CASSGGNTEAFF

D: -
V: TRBV7-9
J: TRBJ1-4
size: few
DNA: TGTGCCAGCAGCGTGGGACACGGAAATGAAAAACTGTTTTTT
CDR3: CASSVGHGNEKLFF

D: TRBD2
V: TRBV7-3
J: TRBJ2-7
size: -
DNA: TGTGCCAGCAGCTTAACAGCGGGAGGGCCAGGGAACGAGCAGTACTTC
CDR3: CASSLTAGGPGNEQYF

D: -
V: TRBV5-6
J: TRBJ2-7
size: -
DNA: TGTGCCAGCAGCCTCTACTACGAGCAGTACTTC
CDR3: CASSLYYEQYF

D: -
V: TRBV5-8
J: TRBJ2-7
size: -
DNA: TGTGCCAGCAGGGCCAAAAGCCGGGGTTCCGGGTGGCAGTACTTC
CDR3: CASRAKSRGSGWQYF

D: -
V: TRBV7-7
J: TRBJ1-5
size: -
DNA: TGTGCTAGCAGCTTATTTGAGTTCTGGGGCTGGGGCAATCAGCCCCAGCATTTT
CDR3: CASSLFEFWGWGNQPQHF

D: TRBD2
V: TRBV27
J: TRBJ2-3
size: -
DNA: TGTGCCAGCAGTTTAATCCGGACTAGCGGTTCAGATACGCAGTATTTT
CDR3: CASSLIRTSGSDTQYF

D: -
V: TRBV19
J: TRBJ2-7
size: -
DNA: TGTGCCAGTAGTAGAAGTGCGGGTCCCCAAATCTACGAGCAGTACTTC
CDR3: CASSRSAGPQIYEQYF

D: -
V: TRBV15
J: TRBJ2-7
size: -
DNA: TGTGCCACCAGCAGAGATAGAGGCCGAACCTACGAGCAGTACTTC
CDR3: CATSRDRGRTYEQYF

D: -
V: TRBV7-2
J: TRBJ1-3
size: -
DNA: TGTGCCAGCAGCTTAGCGCAGGCATCGAGTGGAAACACCATATATTTT
CDR3: CASSLAQASSGNTIYF

D: TRBD1
V: TRBV6-5
J: TRBJ1-1
size: -
DNA: TGTGCCAGCGGAAAGGGACAGGGGGCCCCTGAAGCTTTCTTT
CDR3: CASGKGQGAPEAFF

D: TRBD1
V: TRBV12-3/TRBV12-4
J: TRBJ1-1
size: -
DNA: TGTGCCAGCAGCGACGGGACAGGGCGGTCGGCTTTCTTT
CDR3: CASSDGTGRSAFF

D: TRBD1
V: TRBV18
J: TRBJ1-1
size: -
DNA: TGTGCCAGCTCAGACAGGGGGAACACTGAAGCTTTCTTT
CDR3: CASSDRGNTEAFF

D: -
V: TRBV5-5
J: TRBJ1-4
size: -
DNA: TGTGCCAGCAGCTTGGAGATCCGGGGAAAACTGTTTTTT
CDR3: CASSLEIRGKLFF

D: TRBD1
V: TRBV11-2
J: TRBJ1-2
size: once
DNA: TGTGCCAGCAGCCCAATACAGGGGAGCGGGTTCGGCTACACCTTC
CDR3: CASSPIQGSGFGYTF

D: TRBD1
V: TRBV5-3
J: TRBJ1-4
size: -
DNA: TGTGCCAGAAGCTGGACAGGGGTCCTGACTAATGAAAAACTGTTTTTT
CDR3: CARSWTGVLTNEKLFF

D: TRBD1
V: TRBV7-8
J: TRBJ2-3
size: once
DNA: TGTGCCAGCAGCTTAGGACAGGGAAGGCAGTATTTT
CDR3: CASSLGQGRQYF

D: TRBD1
V: TRBV5-6
J: TRBJ1-1
size: -
DNA: TGTGCCAGCAGCTTGGCCCGGACAGGGGAGAACACTGAAGCTTTCTTT
CDR3: CASSLARTGENTEAFF

D: -
V: TRBV7-9
J: TRBJ1-4
size: -
DNA: TGTGCCAGCAGCCTGGGGGGGATTGGAGAAAAACTGTTTTTT
CDR3: CASSLGGIGEKLFF

D: -
V: TRBV6-2/TRBV6-3
J: TRBJ1-2
size: -
DNA: TGTGCCAGCAGTTACCCTGTTCAAGGGGCCTGGAGCTATGGCTACACCTTC
CDR3: CASSYPVQGAWSYGYTF

D: -
V: TRBV28
J: TRBJ1-3
size: -
DNA: TGTGCCAGCCTAGAGGGTTCTGGAAACACCATATATTTT
CDR3: CASLEGSGNTIYF

D: TRBD2
V: TRBV18
J: TRBJ2-1
size: -
DNA: TGTGCCAGCTCACCACGGGCTAGCGGGGACCCTTACAATGAGCAGTTCTTC
CDR3: CASSPRASGDPYNEQFF

D: -
V: TRBV28
J: TRBJ1-1
size: -
DNA: TGTGCCAGCAGAGCCCCGTTGACTGAAGCTTTCTTT
CDR3: CASRAPLTEAFF

D: -
V: TRBV5-1
J: TRBJ1-2
size: -
DNA: TGCGCCAGCAGCGAGAGGGCGGGGGACTATGGCTACACCTTC
CDR3: CASSERAGDYGYTF

D: TRBD2
V: TRBV6-1
J: TRBJ2-3
size: once
DNA: TGTGCCAGCAGTGATAGCGGGGGTAGCACAGATACGCAGTATTTT
CDR3: CASSDSGGSTDTQYF

D: TRBD1
V: TRBV3-1/TRBV3-2
J: TRBJ1-3
size: -
DNA: TGTGCCAGCAGCCAAGTGGGGGACAGGAGCTCTGGAAACACCATATATTTT
CDR3: CASSQVGDRSSGNTIYF

D: TRBD1
V: TRBV27
J: TRBJ2-3
size: once
DNA: TGTGCCAGCAGTTTTCAGACAGGGTGGGGGCTCACAGATACGCAGTATTTT
CDR3: CASSFQTGWGLTDTQYF

D: -
V: TRBV9
J: TRBJ1-1
size: -
DNA: TGTGCCAGCAGCGTAGATGTCGGCGGGATAGGGAAGAACACTGAAGCTTTCTTT
CDR3: CASSVDVGGIGKNTEAFF

D: -
V: TRBV12-3/TRBV12-4
J: TRBJ2-7
size: once
DNA: TGTGCCAGCAGTTTAAAGGGGTACGAGCAGTACTTC
CDR3: CASSLKGYEQYF

D: TRBD1
V: TRBV30
J: TRBJ1-6
size: -
DNA: TGTGCCTGGAGTGATACCGGGACAGGGGACTATTCACCCCTCCACTTT
CDR3: CAWSDTGTGDYSPLHF

D: -
V: TRBV5-1
J: TRBJ2-1
size: -
DNA: TGCGCCAGCAGCTTTGAGGGTGGGAGGCTCCGTTTCTCCTACAATGAGCAGTTCTTC
CDR3: CASSFEGGRLRFSYNEQFF

D: -
V: TRBV4-2
J: TRBJ1-1
size: -
DNA: TGTGCCAGCAGCGGGGGCGCTGAAGCTTTCTTT
CDR3: CASSGGAEAFF

D: -
V: TRBV5-1
J: TRBJ2-1
size: -
DNA: TGCGCCAGCAGCTTGGCGGGGGATGCTTACAATGAGCAGTTCTTC
CDR3: CASSLAGDAYNEQFF

D: TRBD1
V: TRBV6-5
J: TRBJ2-3
size: -
DNA: TGTGCCACCTTCCGGGACAGGTTGTCAGATACGCAGTATTTT
CDR3: CATFRDRLSDTQYF

D: TRBD2
V: TRBV2
J: TRBJ2-7
size: -
DNA: TGTGCCAGCAGTGAAGCCTTCGGTAGCGGGGGGCAGGACGAGCAGTACTTC
CDR3: CASSEAFGSGGQDEQYF

D: -
V: TRBV5-1
J: TRBJ1-5
size: -
DNA: TGCGCCAGCAGCTTGGACGCGGGTTCCCAGCCCCAGCATTTT
CDR3: CASSLDAGSQPQHF

D: -
V: TRBV21-1
J: TRBJ2-3
size: -
DNA: TGTGCCAGCAGCGCAAAGGCCGTGGGACTAGCGGGGGGCGGTGACACAGATACGCAGTATTTT
CDR3: CASSAKAVGLAGGGDTDTQYF

D: -
V: TRBV5-1
J: TRBJ2-1
size: -
DNA: TGCGCCAGCAGCTTGGGGACAGCCAATGAGCAGTTCTTC
CDR3: CASSLGTANEQFF

D: TRBD2
V: TRBV27
J: TRBJ2-2
size: -
DNA: TGTGCCAGCAGTTTCCTGGGACTAGCGGGAGTAAACACCGGGGAGCTGTTTTTT
CDR3: CASSFLGLAGVNTGELFF

D: -
V: TRBV15
J: TRBJ1-1
size: once
DNA: TGTGCCACCAGCGAGAGCCGGGGGATGAACACTGAAGCTTTCTTT
CDR3: CATSESRGMNTEAFF

D: -
V: TRBV2
J: TRBJ1-2
size: -
DNA: TGTGCCAGCGTCACGGGACTGGTCTATGGCTACACCTTC
CDR3: CASVTGLVYGYTF

D: -
V: TRBV4-1
J: TRBJ1-4
size: few
DNA: TGCGCCAGCAGCGCGGCGTCCGACGGGGAAAAACTGTTTTTT
CDR3: CASSAASDGEKLFF

D: -
V: TRBV4-3
J: TRBJ1-6
size: -
DNA: TGCGCCAGCAGCCAGGAATCAGGGTTTTCACCCCTCCACTTT
CDR3: CASSQESGFSPLHF

D: TRBD2
V: TRBV6-6
J: TRBJ2-5
size: -
DNA: TGTGCCCCTAGTGCTCGAGGACTAGCGGAACCCGTGGCCCAGTACTTC
CDR3: CAPSARGLAEPVAQYF

D: TRBD2
V: TRBV12-3/TRBV12-4
J: TRBJ2-1
size: -
DNA: TGTGCCAGCAGTTTAAGACTAGCGAAGTTCTTC
CDR3: CASSLRLAKFF

D: -
V: TRBV19
J: TRBJ1-6
size: -
DNA: TGTGCCAGTAGTATGGTCGGGGGTAATTCACCCCTCCACTTT
CDR3: CASSMVGGNSPLHF

D: -
V: TRBV6-6
J: TRBJ2-4
size: -
DNA: TGTGCCAGCAGCCGGAGGGGCTTAGCCAAAAACATTCAGTACTTC
CDR3: CASSRRGLAKNIQYF

D: TRBD1
V: TRBV29-1
J: TRBJ2-3
size: -
DNA: TGCAGCGTTCGAGGGGGCGCGACAGATACGCAGTATTTT
CDR3: CSVRGGATDTQYF

D: -
V: TRBV5-4
J: TRBJ2-5
size: once
DNA: TGTGCCAGCAGCTTCCGCGGCCAGAAAGAGACCCAGTACTTC
CDR3: CASSFRGQKETQYF

D: -
V: TRBV24-1
J: TRBJ1-3
size: -
DNA: TGTGCCAGCCCCGACGAGCGGGGCTTTTGGGGAAACACCATATATTTT
CDR3: CASPDERGFWGNTIYF

D: -
V: TRBV15
J: TRBJ1-5
size: -
DNA: TGTGCCACCAGCAGAGATAGACAGGGCAATCAGCCCCAGCATTTT
CDR3: CATSRDRQGNQPQHF